One sample yielded the 7 T cell receptor beta chains listed below, sequenced in a study of OX40 agonist ivuxolimab in advanced cancers. The method behind the library was the immunoSEQ multiplex PCR assay. Sourced from immuneACCESS, this table was stored by TCRdb with only in-frame sequences that have V and J called. A share of the clones is absent; for the studies checked, an unresolved V gene accounts for under half, and the remainder has no known explanation. The sample table records around 20,000 clones; 60% to 70% of these occur just once. Approximately 19% of the sample is held by the ten biggest clonotypes. The sequencing here drew on CD4+ or CD8+ T cells sorted from blood, taken in a trial of the OX40 agonist ivuxolimab. The receptors were gathered from an adult with an advanced solid tumor such as melanoma, head and neck, liver or kidney cancer.

V and J are TRBV13 and TRBJ2-1; D ambiguous. In germline, CDR1 is PRHDT, CDR2 FYEKMQ (reference sequence). V was pared by 5 bases and J by 7 bases, with 12 bases between. The CDR3 is made up of 13 amino acids. DNA for the CDR3: TGTGCCAGCAGCCCCCCTGACCGGAATGAGCAGTTCTTC. Its protein is CASSPPDRNEQFF.

This rearrangement joins TRBV28 to TRBJ2-3, with TRBD2 identical over 10 bases. V shed 5 bases, J shed 0 bases, and the junction held 5 bases outside the gene matches. The V gene's germline CDR1 is MDHEN and CDR2 SYDVKM. The CDR3 sequence is 16 residues long. The CDR3: CASSPGTSASTDTQYF. The CDR3 region has the DNA TGTGCCAGCAGTCCCGGGACTAGCGCAAGCACAGATACGCAGTATTTT.

CDR3 protein: CAWSEGTGIRREQYF. The CDR3 coding sequence is TGTGCCTGGAGTGAGGGGACAGGGATTCGACGCGAGCAGTACTTC. The chain combines TRBV30 with TRBJ2-7; 9 bases fit TRBD1. Germline CDR1 reads GTSNPN; CDR2 reads SVGIG (reference sequence). The CDR3 consists of 15 residues. V gave up 1 base and J gave up 6 bases; unmatched junction bases: 10.

The rearrangement links TRBV5-6 to TRBJ2-2; possibly TRBD1 or TRBD2 for D (5 bases each). This CDR3 spans 15 amino acids. Germline V gene sequence: CDR1 SGHDT, CDR2 YYEEEE. Trimming stripped 0 bases from V and 1 base from J, with 7 bases between. The chain's CDR3 is CASSLAGGNTGELFF. CDR3 DNA: TGTGCCAGCAGCTTGGCTGGGGGGAACACCGGGGAGCTGTTTTTT.

The rearrangement uses TRBV28 and TRBJ2-7, with D possibly called TRBD1 or TRBD2 (5 bases each). The germline CDR1 and CDR2 sequences are MDHEN and SYDVKM. Trimming left V 7 bases short and J 5 bases short, with 18 bases between. The CDR3 contains 14 residues. The CDR3 here is CASNLEARVDEQYF. In nucleotides, the CDR3 is TGTGCCAGCAACTTGGAGGCCAGGGTAGACGAGCAGTACTTC.

This chain connects TRBV11-2 to TRBJ2-1; D is unclear. The V and J ends lost 5 bases and 9 bases respectively, with 5 bases between them. This CDR3 is 10 amino acids long. Germline CDR1 is SGHAT and CDR2 is FQNNGV. The CDR3 reads CASSISEQFF. The CDR3 DNA reads as TGTGCCAGCAGCATAAGTGAGCAGTTCTTC.

By sample fraction, this clone is medium-sized. The chain combines TRBV2 with TRBJ2-7; a weak D match, TRBD2 (6 bases). Trimming shortened V by 2 bases and J by 0 bases, and 11 bases separated the two germline ends. CDR3 length: 15 residues. Per germline, CDR1 SNHLY and CDR2 FYNNEI. CDR3 residues: CASSERDSFSYEQYF. The CDR3 bases are TGTGCCAGCAGTGAACGGGACTCCTTCTCCTACGAGCAGTACTTC.